The 25 T cell receptor beta chains below were found in one sample sequenced in a study of blood T cells in healthy people across ages. Together with a sample-barcoded 5' primer, a J-beta primer mix was included in a second PCR lasting about 6 to 11 cycles. Using its own MiXCR run on the 5' RACE reads, TCRdb lists one record per CDR3 protein. The table shows about a million distinct CDR3 sequences, with 51% occurring only once. Sequences were obtained from blood. These TCRs come from a woman between 55 and 75 years old in good health.

This clonotype was observed a handful of times. This chain uses TRBV5-1 with TRBJ2-1; D is unresolved. The CDR3 extends over 15 amino acids. The ends were cut back, 4 bases at V and 0 bases at J, with 11 bases in the middle. Germline CDR1 is SGHRS and CDR2 is YFSETQ. Here the CDR3 reads CASSPDFSSYNEQFF. The CDR3 nucleotides read TGCGCCAGCAGCCCTGACTTCAGCTCCTACAATGAGCAGTTCTTC.

The CDR3 DNA reads TGCGCCAGCAACGACGGTGTAGGGGTCGCGCAGTATTTT. Residues: CASNDGVGVAQYF. This rearrangement joins TRBV5-1 to TRBJ2-3; D is possibly TRBD1 (5 bases). CDR1 is SGHRS, CDR2 YFSETQ, per germline. The CDR3 spans 13 residues. The V end was cut by 6 bases, the J end by 10 bases, with 18 bases between.

This clonotype came up a few times. The CDR3 region has the DNA TGTGCCAGCAGCTCTAAGGGGCGGTCCTACAATGAGCAGTACTTC. Translated: CASSSKGRSYNEQYF. The chain employs TRBV7-9 and TRBJ2-1; TRBD1 is a possible D gene (5 bases). TRBJ2-7 matches the DNA end more closely, so the J call is doubtful. The CDR3 extends over 15 amino acids. Germline values: CDR1 SEHNR, CDR2 FQNEAQ (reference sequence).

This clonotype was recorded many times. The rearrangement links TRBV7-9 to TRBJ2-1, with D possibly called TRBD1 or TRBD2 (5 bases each). Germline CDR1 and CDR2: SEHNR and FQNEAQ (reference sequence). The CDR3 is made up of 16 amino acids. The V and J ends lost 5 bases and 0 bases respectively, with 14 bases between them. In DNA, the CDR3 is TGTGCCAGCAGCCCAAGTGGGGGAGCCTCCTACAATGAGCAGTTCTTC. Translated, it gives CASSPSGGASYNEQFF. Looking up the rest from reference TRBV7-9 and TRBJ2-1 gives the full variable domain: DTGVSQNPRHKITKRGQNVTFRCDPISEHNRLYWYRQTLGQGPEFLTYFQNEAQLEKSRLLSDRFSAERPKGSFSTLEIQRTEQGDSAMYLCASSPSGGASYNEQFFGPGTRLTVL.

CDR3 protein: CASTFTGQNYEQYF. The DNA for the CDR3 is TGTGCCAGCACCTTCACGGGACAGAACTACGAGCAGTACTTC. This rearrangement joins TRBV6-6 to TRBJ2-7; 7 bases are a match to TRBD1. With V trimmed by 7 bases and J by 3 bases, 9 bases remained unmatched. Per germline, CDR1 MNHNY and CDR2 SVGAGI (reference sequence). This CDR3 has 14 amino acids.

There are a few counts of this clonotype. The gene calls are TRBV12-3 or TRBV12-4 and TRBJ2-4, with 7 bases matching TRBD1. With the DNA end fitting TRBJ2-7 better, the J assignment may be wrong. The CDR3 spans 13 residues. Written as DNA, the CDR3 is TGTGCCAGCACCAGACAGGGTGTCAACGAGCAGTACTTC. It translates to CASTRQGVNEQYF.

This clonotype was seen a handful of times. This chain uses TRBV6-2 or TRBV6-3 with TRBJ2-7, with TRBD1 identical over 8 bases. There are 14 residues in the CDR3. V shed 6 bases and J 5 bases; nucleotides not matched to a gene: 9. The germline V gene encodes CDR1 MNHEY and CDR2 SVGEGT. The DNA for the CDR3 is TGTGCCAGCAGATCCCCAGGGGGCTTAAACGAGCAGTACTTC. This sequence encodes CASRSPGGLNEQYF.

This clonotype has just a few counts. The CDR3 DNA sequence: TGCAGTGCTAAAGTCCCCCCACACGGGGGATCCTACAATGAGCAGTTCTTC. Amino acids: CSAKVPPHGGSYNEQFF. The chain combines TRBV20-1 with TRBJ2-1; D may be TRBD2 (6 bases). CDR1 and CDR2 (germline): DFQATT, SNEGSKA (reference sequence). V was cut by 4 bases and J by 1 base, with 20 bases left in between. The CDR3 contains 17 residues.

The V gene is TRBV10-3, the J gene TRBJ2-1; 7 bases match TRBD1. The trim removed 6 bases at V and 0 bases at J, leaving 8 bases unmatched. Germline CDR1 reads ENHRY; CDR2 reads SYGVKD. The CDR3 has 16 residues. Written as DNA, the CDR3 is TGTGCCATCAGCTCGGGACAGCCTAGCTCCTACAATGAGCAGTTCTTC. Translated: CAISSGQPSSYNEQFF.

The chain carries TRBV5-1 and TRBJ1-5, with 8 bases aligning to TRBD1. V shed 2 bases and J 6 bases; nucleotides not matched to a gene: 1. This CDR3 has 13 residues. The germline CDR1 and CDR2 sequences are SGHRS and YFSETQ. The CDR3 DNA reads TGCGCCAGCAGCTTTACAGGGGGTCAGCCCCAGCATTTT. Translated: CASSFTGGQPQHF.

This clonotype showed up just a few times. In nucleotides, the CDR3 is TGTGCCAGCAGTTCAGAACTAGCGGGATGGGGAGAGGAGACCCAGTACTTC. It encodes CASSSELAGWGEETQYF. The V and J genes are TRBV12-3 or TRBV12-4 and TRBJ2-5; 10 bases line up with TRBD2. The CDR3 runs to 17 residues. The V gene end was trimmed by 4 bases and the J gene end by 5 bases; junction bases not matched to a gene: 13.

The V gene is TRBV18, the J gene TRBJ2-2; 7 bases align to TRBD1. The V and J ends lost 1 base and 0 bases, in that order; junction bases with no gene match: 2. Germline V CDR1 and CDR2: KGHSH, LQKENI. The CDR3 is 16 amino acids. The CDR3 bases are TGTGCCAGCTCACCACAGGGGGCCGCGAACACCGGGGAGCTGTTTTTT. This sequence encodes CASSPQGAANTGELFF.

The V and J genes are TRBV12-3 or TRBV12-4 and TRBJ1-2; 9 nucleotides match TRBD1. CDR3 length: 15 residues. V shed 6 bases, J shed 4 bases, and the junction held 9 bases outside the gene matches. The CDR3 is CASSGMDRGTYGYTF. CDR3 DNA: TGTGCCAGCAGCGGAATGGACAGGGGAACCTATGGCTACACCTTC.

This clonotype was counted a few times. The rearrangement uses TRBV5-6 and TRBJ2-6; tentative D call: TRBD1 (5 bases). The CDR3 length is 16 residues. V gave up 2 bases and J gave up 0 bases, with 9 bases separating them. From germline, CDR1 is SGHDT and CDR2 YYEEEE. The CDR3, as DNA: TGTGCCAGCAGCTTAAGGGGCAGCTCTGGGGCCAACGTCCTGACTTTC. This sequence encodes CASSLRGSSGANVLTF. The complete variable domain, with remaining parts taken from reference TRBV5-6 and TRBJ2-6, reads DAGVTQSPTHLIKTRGQQVTLRCSPKSGHDTVSWYQQALGQGPQFIFQYYEEEERQRGNFPDRFSGHQFPNYSSELNVNALLLGDSALYLCASSLRGSSGANVLTFGAGSRLTVL.

The chain carries TRBV19 and TRBJ2-4; no firm D call. The J call may be incorrect, as the DNA end agrees better with TRBJ2-7. The CDR3 contains 13 residues. Germline values: CDR1 LNHDA, CDR2 SQIVND (reference sequence). The CDR3 here is CASSRAVIHEQYF. The DNA for the CDR3 is TGTGCCAGTAGTAGGGCAGTAATCCACGAGCAGTACTTC.

The chain joins TRBV20-1 to TRBJ2-1, with 10 nucleotides matching TRBD2. Germline values: CDR1 DFQATT, CDR2 SNEGSKA (reference sequence). The CDR3 contains 15 residues. V was clipped by 4 bases and J by 2 bases; unmatched bases: 5. The CDR3 region is CSAKKREGAYNEQFF. DNA of the CDR3: TGCAGTGCTAAAAAGCGGGAGGGCGCCTACAATGAGCAGTTCTTC.

This clonotype has more than one count but fewer than ten. The chain has TRBV11-2 and TRBJ2-3; no definite D call. The CDR3 consists of 13 residues. Germline-derived CDR1 and CDR2 are SGHAT and FQNNGV. The germline V and J ends were trimmed by 6 bases and 4 bases, with 11 bases remaining between them. DNA for the CDR3: TGTGCCAGCAGTACAGCCGGCCCAGATACGCAGTATTTT. Its protein is CASSTAGPDTQYF.

This clonotype came up a few times. V is TRBV29-1 and J is TRBJ2-1; weak D call: TRBD2 (6 bases). V lost 6 bases and J lost 7, with 16 bases in between. The germline gives CDR1 SQVTM, CDR2 ANQGSEA. The CDR3 runs to 13 residues. The CDR3 here is CSVERQRENEQFF. The CDR3 DNA reads as TGCAGCGTGGAACGACAACGGGAGAATGAGCAGTTCTTC.

The V and J genes are TRBV7-9 and TRBJ1-2; possible D gene TRBD1, 6 bases. Germline CDR1 SEHNR, CDR2 FQNEAQ (reference sequence). The CDR3 length is 14 residues. Trimming took off 4 bases at V and 0 bases at J, with 9 bases between the two ends. CDR3: CASSSGTSNYGYTF. The DNA for the CDR3 is TGTGCCAGCAGCTCCGGGACATCTAACTATGGCTACACCTTC.

This clonotype was counted only a few times. The chain joins TRBV11-2 to TRBJ2-5; D unresolved. The CDR3 is 14 residues long. Between the trimmed V and J ends, which lost 2 bases and 5 bases, there was a span of 12 bases. Germline CDR1 and CDR2: SGHAT and FQNNGV. In nucleotides, the CDR3 is TGTGCCAGCAGCTTAATTTCCGGTGGTGAGACCCAGTACTTC. Translated, it gives CASSLISGGETQYF.

The genes are TRBV28 and TRBJ2-2; possible D gene TRBD2, 6 bases. Per the germline V gene, CDR1 is MDHEN and CDR2 is SYDVKM. The CDR3 loop spans 15 amino acids. V shed 5 bases and J shed 7 bases, with 17 bases lying between them. The CDR3 reads CASSISGLPGGELFF. The CDR3 coding sequence is TGTGCCAGCAGTATCTCGGGACTTCCGGGCGGGGAGCTGTTTTTT.

This clonotype has only a few counts. The V gene is TRBV12-3 or TRBV12-4, the J gene TRBJ2-5; possibly TRBD2 for D (6 bases). This CDR3 spans 14 amino acids. Trimming took off 6 bases at V and 0 bases at J, with 11 bases between the two ends. CDR3 residues: CASRPGVNQETQYF. As DNA, the CDR3 is TGTGCCAGCAGGCCGGGGGTAAACCAAGAGACCCAGTACTTC.

The DNA for the CDR3 is TGTGCCATCAGTGAGCCGACAGGGGTGAACACTGAAGCTTTCTTT. Translated, it gives CAISEPTGVNTEAFF. V gene TRBV10-3 combines with J gene TRBJ1-1, with 8 bases that match TRBD1. Germline loops: CDR1 ENHRY, CDR2 SYGVKD. With V trimmed by 2 bases and J by 0 bases, 2 bases remained unmatched. The CDR3 has 15 amino acids.

This clonotype was recorded a few times. The V and J genes are TRBV7-2 and TRBJ2-3, with 9 bases matching TRBD1. V dropped 5 bases and J dropped 5; count of bases not matched to a gene: 8. The CDR3 spans 15 residues. CDR1 is SGHTA, CDR2 FQGNSA, per germline. CDR3 DNA: TGTGCCAGCAGCCCTTCGGGACAGGGAAAAGATACGCAGTATTTT. It is translated as CASSPSGQGKDTQYF. Full variable domain (outside the CDR3, taken from reference TRBV7-2 and TRBJ2-3): GAGVSQSPSNKVTEKGKDVELRCDPISGHTALYWYRQSLGQGLEFLIYFQGNSAPDKSGLPSDRFSAERTGGSVSTLTIQRTQQEDSAVYLCASSPSGQGKDTQYFGPGTRLTVL.

The DNA for the CDR3 is TGTGCCAGCAGGTTGCTTTCGAGCTCCTACAATGAGCAGTTCTTC. Its protein product is CASRLLSSSYNEQFF. The genes are TRBV7-3 and TRBJ2-1, with no clear D. This CDR3 contains 15 residues. Germline CDR1 reads SGHTA; CDR2 reads FQGTGA. The V end was cut by 6 bases, the J end by 0 bases, with 12 bases between.